The 10 T cell receptor beta chains reported below all come from one sample, sequenced in a study of beta chain features in type 1 diabetes (dated by TCRdb to about 2018). The antigens of these receptors remain unknown. The library was generated by the immunoSEQ multiplex PCR assay. The High Capacity cDNA Reverse Transcription Kit was used to reverse transcribe all of the isolated RNA, meaning that expressed TCRB transcripts were what got sequenced. In TCRdb, the immuneACCESS table is reduced to in-frame sequences with V and J assigned. These tables do not hold every clone; where another copy was compared, an unresolved V gene accounts for under half, and the others remain unexplained. Across this sample there are some 660,000 clones, with more than 13% seen only once. The ten largest clonotypes hold 0.035% to 0.04% of the sample. Broader findings and caveats from the paper: Type 1 diabetes patients showed a moderate but significant shortening of TCRB CDR3 length in all four CD4+ subsets.

Source material: naive CD4+ T cells from blood. What the cell subset or site label conveys for this sample: true naive CD4+ T cells. These receptors were taken from a young man with type 1 diabetes.

The rearrangement links TRBV4-1 to TRBJ1-1; D remains ambiguous. CDR3 length: 17 amino acids. Deletions cut 5 bases from V and 2 bases from J, with 21 bases between. Germline lookup yields CDR1 MGHRA and CDR2 YSYEKL. The CDR3 bases are TGCGCCAGCAGCTATCTATATCGGGCAGTTCGAAACACTGAAGCTTTCTTT. It yields the protein CASSYLYRAVRNTEAFF.

The chain links TRBV13 to TRBJ2-7, with D possibly TRBD2 on 6 matching bases. V lost 5 bases and J lost 0, with 14 bases in between. Looked up from germline, CDR1 is PRHDT and CDR2 is FYEKMQ (reference sequence). The CDR3 has 15 residues. The DNA for the CDR3 is TGTGCCAGCAGCCCCCTCGCCGGGAGCTCCTACGAGCAGTACTTC. Protein product: CASSPLAGSSYEQYF.

This clone has more than one count but fewer than ten. The chain combines TRBV19 with TRBJ1-1, with D hard to call. Trimming shortened V by 3 bases and J by 2 bases, and 10 bases separated the two germline ends. The CDR3 length is 14 residues. Per the germline V gene, CDR1 is LNHDA and CDR2 is SQIVND (reference sequence). The CDR3 DNA is TGTGCCAGTAGTATGTGGACTAAAAACACTGAAGCTTTCTTT. Its protein is CASSMWTKNTEAFF.

This clone was seen a handful of times. The sample contains more than one DNA sequence encoding this CDR3. V is TRBV9 and J is TRBJ2-5; D perhaps matches TRBD1 (6 bases). This CDR3 comprises 13 residues. CDR1 and CDR2 from the germline V gene are SGDLS and YYNGEE. The ends were cut back, 0 bases at V and 5 bases at J, with 8 bases in the middle. CDR3 sequence reads: CASSVGGPETQYF. CDR3 DNA sequence: TGTGCCAGCAGCGTAGGGGGGCCGGAGACCCAGTACTTC.

This clone was detected a few times. The chain employs TRBV18 and TRBJ1-1; weak D call: TRBD1 (6 bases). The CDR3 has 15 amino acids. Germline V gene lookup returns CDR1 KGHSH and CDR2 LQKENI. The V end lost 5 bases, the J end lost 2 bases, and 15 bases lay between the germline ends. Here the CDR3 DNA reads TGTGCCAGCTCATACAGGGCCGGGACCAACACTGAAGCTTTCTTT. Translating it yields CASSYRAGTNTEAFF. The variable domain in full, with the rest retrieved from reference TRBV18 and TRBJ1-1, is NAGVMQNPRHLVRRRGQEARLRCSPMKGHSHVYWYRQLPEEGLKFMVYLQKENIIDESGMPKERFSAEFPKEGPSILRIQQVVRGDSAAYFCASSYRAGTNTEAFFGQGTRLTVV.

The V and J genes are TRBV9 and TRBJ2-1; TRBD2 matches 9 bases. There are 15 residues in the CDR3. With 3 bases clipped from V and 4 bases from J, the junction kept 5 bases outside the gene matches. CDR1 and CDR2 from the germline V gene are SGDLS and YYNGEE. The CDR3 loop is CASSATSGQYNEQFF. Written as DNA, the CDR3 is TGTGCCAGCAGCGCGACTAGCGGACAGTACAATGAGCAGTTCTTC.

This clone was seen a few times. This rearrangement joins TRBV14 to TRBJ2-7; D is ambiguous. The CDR3 runs 13 residues. Per the germline V gene, CDR1 is SGHDN and CDR2 is FVKESK. V lost 4 bases, J lost 5 bases, and 12 bases lay in between. Here the CDR3 reads CASSLNLPDEQYF. For the CDR3, the DNA is TGTGCCAGCAGCCTGAACCTCCCGGACGAGCAGTACTTC.

The chain couples TRBV9 to TRBJ2-5; 12 bases fit TRBD2. Germline CDR1 SGDLS, CDR2 YYNGEE. J lost 4 bases, V lost 4 bases, and 5 bases had no gene match. The CDR3 totals 15 residues. The CDR3: CASSPGLAGIETQYF. The CDR3 nucleotides are TGTGCCAGCAGCCCCGGACTAGCGGGGATAGAGACCCAGTACTTC.

The rearrangement joins TRBV7-9 to TRBJ1-1; D not resolved. The CDR3 is 14 amino acids. V was trimmed by 1 base and J by 10 bases, leaving 16 bases between them. Germline V gene sequence: CDR1 SEHNR, CDR2 FQNEAQ (reference sequence). CDR3 protein: CASSLEWTPARAFF. The CDR3 bases are TGTGCCAGCAGCTTAGAGTGGACTCCAGCTCGAGCTTTCTTT.

This rearrangement joins TRBV5-4 to TRBJ1-1; D is possibly TRBD1 (5 bases). This CDR3 has 12 residues. V shed 4 bases and J shed 7 bases, with 11 bases lying between them. Germline V gene lookup returns CDR1 SGHNT and CDR2 YYREEE (reference sequence). DNA for the CDR3: TGTGCCAGCAGCCAGGACAAACTTGAAGCTTTCTTT. This codes for CASSQDKLEAFF.